Listed here are 6 T cell receptor beta chains from one sample, sequenced in a study of cytomegalovirus exposure and HLA in healthy donors. In the PCR, 60 Vbeta and 13 Jbeta primers were used. Method: immunoSEQ multiplex PCR; TCRdb's copy keeps in-frame clones and lacks some. The table has 110,000 or so clones, 81% seen once; the top ten hold about 2%. The sequencing sample was made of PBMCs. These receptors originate from a middle-aged woman in good health and CMV-seronegative.

CDR3 protein: CAWSQDRTGRYGYTF. DNA of the CDR3: TGTGCCTGGAGCCAAGACCGGACAGGGCGTTATGGCTACACCTTC. The V call is TRBV30, the J call TRBJ1-2, with 8 bases lining up with TRBD1. The CDR3 has 15 amino acids. Looked up from germline, CDR1 is GTSNPN and CDR2 is SVGIG (reference sequence). V shed 3 bases, J shed 5 bases, and the junction held 11 bases outside the gene matches.

The CDR3 here is CASSSPPPGQGKTQYF. CDR3 bases: TGTGCCAGCAGTTCACCCCCGCCGGGACAGGGGAAGACCCAGTACTTC. The chain has TRBV28 and TRBJ2-5; 10 nucleotides match TRBD1. Germline assignment: CDR1 MDHEN and CDR2 SYDVKM. The CDR3 extends over 16 amino acids. Trimming at V came to 4 bases and at J to 6 bases, leaving 11 bases not matched to a gene.

The V call is TRBV6-6, the J call TRBJ1-2; TRBD1 matches at 9 bases. V shed 6 bases and J 0 bases; nucleotides not matched to a gene: 5. The V gene's germline CDR1 is MNHNY and CDR2 SVGAGI (reference sequence). The CDR3 sequence is 15 residues long. The CDR3 DNA follows: TGTGCCAGCAGAGAGGACAGGGGAACTAACTATGGCTACACCTTC. Translation gives CASREDRGTNYGYTF.

This sequence joins TRBV6-5 and TRBJ2-7, with 11 bases fitting TRBD1. The J segment lost 4 bases and the V segment lost 4 bases, leaving 3 bases of the junction unmatched. Per the germline V gene, CDR1 is MNHEY and CDR2 is SVGAGI. The CDR3 has 14 residues. The CDR3 DNA is TGTGCCAGCAGTTTCCGGGACAGGGGGTACGAGCAGTACTTC. This encodes CASSFRDRGYEQYF.

The chain couples TRBV19 to TRBJ2-1; tentative D call: TRBD1 (6 bases). From germline, CDR1 is LNHDA and CDR2 SQIVND (reference sequence). The length of the CDR3 is 16 residues. V was pared by 4 bases and J by 4 bases, with 17 bases between. CDR3 protein: CASSTASGTQYNEQFF. In DNA, the CDR3 is TGTGCCAGTAGTACGGCGAGTGGGACACAATACAATGAGCAGTTCTTC.

The rearrangement uses TRBV28 and TRBJ1-2, with TRBD1 matching 10 bases. J gave up 5 bases and V 1 base, and 7 bases lay outside the gene matches. Germline V gene sequence: CDR1 MDHEN, CDR2 SYDVKM. The CDR3 spans 16 residues. The CDR3 loop is CASSLLGGQGPYGYTF. The CDR3 nucleotides read TGTGCCAGCAGTTTATTGGGGGGACAGGGGCCATATGGCTACACCTTC.